A single sample gave rise to the 9 T cell receptor beta chains below, sequenced in a study of regulatory T cells in long-lasting Graves disease. Both iRepertoire HTBI primers and Arm-PCR of CDR3 regions were used to build the TCR beta libraries. Via MiXCR, TCRdb re-called the multiplex PCR reads, giving one row per CDR3 protein. The sample includes 350,000 to 450,000 distinct CDR3 sequences, over 15% of them seen just once. Time point here: newly diagnosed GD, antithyroid drugs for less than 3 months. The TCR library was made from RNA extracted from PBMCs. This sample was shared with a second study, whose subject was T cells in Graves' hyperthyroidism and ophthalmopathy.

The source material was peripheral blood mononuclear cells (PBMCs), sampled at new diagnosis, from a patient treated with antithyroid drugs. The receptor set was obtained from a man between 35 and 55 years old with Graves disease.

This clonotype was detected ten times or more. The chain is built from TRBV27 and TRBJ2-1; D gene ambiguous. The CDR3 is 14 residues long. Germline values: CDR1 MNHEY, CDR2 SMNVEV (reference sequence). Between the trimmed V and J ends, which lost 5 bases and 2 bases, there was a span of 10 bases. This chain's CDR3 is CASSRNLAYNEQFF. The CDR3 DNA reads as TGTGCCAGCAGTCGAAACTTAGCCTACAATGAGCAGTTCTTC.

This clonotype was observed at least ten times. The V gene is TRBV20-1, the J gene TRBJ2-3; D possibly corresponds to TRBD1 (6 bases). Between the trimmed V and J ends, which lost 5 bases and 3 bases, there was a span of 21 bases. Germline V lookup: CDR1 DFQATT, CDR2 SNEGSKA (reference sequence). The CDR3 totals 16 residues. The CDR3 sequence is CSAGRWVGGQTDTQYF. In nucleotides, the CDR3 is TGCAGTGCTGGACGCTGGGTTGGGGGCCAAACAGATACGCAGTATTTT.

This clonotype was observed at least ten times. The chain carries TRBV6-5 and TRBJ2-5; no definite D call. Trimming removed 4 bases from V and 3 bases from J, with 12 bases in between. This CDR3 has 14 amino acids. CDR1 is MNHEY and CDR2 is SVGAGI in the germline V gene. CDR3 in DNA: TGTGCCAGCAGTTCCCTTCTTAGGAAAGAGACCCAGTACTTC. It codes for CASSSLLRKETQYF.

The chain combines TRBV20-1 with TRBJ1-2; D is possibly TRBD1 (5 bases). Germline assignment: CDR1 DFQATT and CDR2 SNEGSKA (reference sequence). This CDR3 is 13 amino acids long. V gave up 7 bases and J gave up 8 bases, with 20 bases separating them. DNA for the CDR3: TGCAGTGGTGCCGGGACGCCTTCCTTAGGCTACACCTTC. The encoded protein is CSGAGTPSLGYTF.

In this sample, this clonotype turned up many times. The chain joins TRBV4-1 to TRBJ2-7; no clear D gene. The germline V gene has CDR1 MGHRA and CDR2 YSYEKL. This CDR3 has 15 amino acids. V dropped 1 base and J dropped 4 bases, with 14 bases sitting between them. CDR3 loop: CASSQVVLIGYEQYF. CDR3 bases: TGCGCCAGCAGCCAAGTAGTTCTAATAGGATACGAGCAGTACTTC.

This clonotype occurred many times. The J gene is TRBJ2-7, the V gene TRBV28; D gene uncertain. The germline V and J ends were trimmed by 1 base and 6 bases, with 4 bases remaining between them. The CDR3 extends over 11 amino acids. Looked up from germline, CDR1 is MDHEN and CDR2 is SYDVKM. The CDR3 bases are TGTGCCAGCAGTTTATTTGGCGAGCAGTACTTC. Translated, it gives CASSLFGEQYF.

This clonotype was seen more than once but under ten times. This chain links TRBV5-1 with TRBJ2-6; D remains ambiguous. The CDR3 covers 14 residues. Trimming pared 3 bases from V and 0 bases from J, leaving 4 bases between. Germline V gene sequence: CDR1 SGHRS, CDR2 YFSETQ. CDR3 nucleotides: TGCGCCAGCAGCTGGGACTCTGGGGCCAACGTCCTGACTTTC. Its translation is CASSWDSGANVLTF.

The chain joins TRBV10-3 to TRBJ1-2; perhaps TRBD1 as D (6 bases). Germline loops: CDR1 ENHRY, CDR2 SYGVKD. Trimming removed 6 bases from V and 5 bases from J, with 19 bases in between. The CDR3 covers 15 residues. As DNA, the CDR3 is TGTGCCATCAGCGACGGACAGCCCCCGCCTTATGGCTACACCTTC. It yields the protein CAISDGQPPPYGYTF.

This clonotype has ten or more counts. The chain joins TRBV20-1 to TRBJ2-7; D is unresolved. This CDR3 region has 12 residues. Germline V gene sequence: CDR1 DFQATT, CDR2 SNEGSKA (reference sequence). The V end lost 3 bases, the J end lost 7 bases, and 13 bases lay between the germline ends. For the CDR3, the DNA is TGCAGTGCTAGCCTACTCGTCCGAGAGCAGTACTTC. As protein: CSASLLVREQYF.